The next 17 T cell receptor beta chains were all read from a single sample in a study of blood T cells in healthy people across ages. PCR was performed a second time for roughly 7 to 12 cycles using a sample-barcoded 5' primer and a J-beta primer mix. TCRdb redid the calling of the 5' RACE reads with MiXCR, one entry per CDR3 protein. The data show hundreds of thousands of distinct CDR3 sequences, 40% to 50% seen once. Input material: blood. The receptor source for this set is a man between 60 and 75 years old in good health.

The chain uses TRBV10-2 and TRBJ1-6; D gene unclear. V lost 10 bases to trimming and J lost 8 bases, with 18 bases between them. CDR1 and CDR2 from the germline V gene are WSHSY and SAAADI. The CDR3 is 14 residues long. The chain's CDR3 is CAIRGPNSDSPLHF. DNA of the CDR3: TGCGCCATTCGAGGCCCAAACAGCGATTCACCCCTCCACTTT.

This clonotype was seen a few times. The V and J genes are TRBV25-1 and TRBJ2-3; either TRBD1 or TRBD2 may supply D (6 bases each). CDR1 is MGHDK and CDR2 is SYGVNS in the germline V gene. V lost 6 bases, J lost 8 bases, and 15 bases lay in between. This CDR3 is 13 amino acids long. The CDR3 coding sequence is TGTGCCAGCAGCCCCGGCGGAGGGGGTACGCAGTATTTT. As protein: CASSPGGGGTQYF.

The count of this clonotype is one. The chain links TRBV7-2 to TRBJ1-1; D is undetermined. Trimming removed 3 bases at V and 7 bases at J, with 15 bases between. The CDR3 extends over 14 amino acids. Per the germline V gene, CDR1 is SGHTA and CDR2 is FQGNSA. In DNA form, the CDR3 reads TGTGCCAGCAGCTTTCCTGGGGAGGTTTGTGAAGCTTTCTTT. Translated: CASSFPGEVCEAFF.

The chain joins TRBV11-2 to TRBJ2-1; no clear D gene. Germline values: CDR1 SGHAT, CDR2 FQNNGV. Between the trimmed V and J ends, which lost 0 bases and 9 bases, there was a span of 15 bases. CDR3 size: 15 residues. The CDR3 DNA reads TGTGCCAGCAGCTTAGATCAATTGGCTAGTGGTGAGCAGTTCTTC. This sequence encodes CASSLDQLASGEQFF. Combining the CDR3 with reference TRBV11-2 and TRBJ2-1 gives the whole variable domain EAGVAQSPRYKIIEKRQSVAFWCNPISGHATLYWYQQILGQGPKLLIQFQNNGVVDDSQLPKDRFSAERLKGVDSTLKIQPAKLEDSAVYLCASSLDQLASGEQFFGPGTRLTVL.

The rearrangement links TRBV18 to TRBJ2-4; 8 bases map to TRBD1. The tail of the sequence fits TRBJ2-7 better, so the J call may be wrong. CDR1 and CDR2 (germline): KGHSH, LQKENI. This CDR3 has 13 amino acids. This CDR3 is CASSQQGGYEQYF. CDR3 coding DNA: TGTGCCAGCTCACAACAGGGGGGCTACGAGCAGTACTTC.

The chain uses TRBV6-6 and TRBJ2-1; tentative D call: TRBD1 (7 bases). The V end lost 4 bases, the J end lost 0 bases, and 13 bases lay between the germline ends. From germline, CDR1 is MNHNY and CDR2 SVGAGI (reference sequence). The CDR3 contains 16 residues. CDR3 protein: CASSWSGGSSYNEQFF. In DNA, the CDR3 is TGTGCCAGCAGTTGGTCAGGGGGGAGCTCCTACAATGAGCAGTTCTTC.

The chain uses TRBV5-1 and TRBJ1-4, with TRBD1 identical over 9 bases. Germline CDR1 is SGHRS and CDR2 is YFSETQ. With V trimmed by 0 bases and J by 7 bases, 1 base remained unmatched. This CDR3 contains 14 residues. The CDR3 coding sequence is TGCGCCAGCAGCTTGGACAGGGGGCGTGAAAAACTGTTTTTT. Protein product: CASSLDRGREKLFF. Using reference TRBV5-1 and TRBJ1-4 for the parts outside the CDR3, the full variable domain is KAGVTQTPRYLIKTRGQQVTLSCSPISGHRSVSWYQQTPGQGLQFLFEYFSETQRNKGNFPGRFSGRQFSNSRSEMNVSTLELGDSALYLCASSLDRGREKLFFGSGTQLSVL.

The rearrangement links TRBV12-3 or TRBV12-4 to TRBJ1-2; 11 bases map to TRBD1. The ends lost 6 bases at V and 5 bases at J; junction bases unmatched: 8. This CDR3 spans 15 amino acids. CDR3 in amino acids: CASRPGQGAGYGYTF. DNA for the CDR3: TGTGCCAGCAGGCCCGGACAGGGGGCAGGGTATGGCTACACCTTC.

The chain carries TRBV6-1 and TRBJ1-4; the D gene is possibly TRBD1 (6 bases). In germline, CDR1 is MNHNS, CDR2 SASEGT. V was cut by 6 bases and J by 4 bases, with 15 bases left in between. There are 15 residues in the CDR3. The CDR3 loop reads CASRPTGLINEKLFF. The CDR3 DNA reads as TGTGCCAGCAGACCGACAGGCCTGATTAATGAAAAACTGTTTTTT.

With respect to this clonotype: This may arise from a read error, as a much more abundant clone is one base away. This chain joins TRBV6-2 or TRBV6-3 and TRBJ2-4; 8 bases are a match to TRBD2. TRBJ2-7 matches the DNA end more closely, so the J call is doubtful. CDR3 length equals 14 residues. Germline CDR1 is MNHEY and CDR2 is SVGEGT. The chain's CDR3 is CASNTAGATNEQYF. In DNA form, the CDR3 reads TGTGCCAGCAATACAGCGGGGGCGACCAACGAGCAGTACTTC.

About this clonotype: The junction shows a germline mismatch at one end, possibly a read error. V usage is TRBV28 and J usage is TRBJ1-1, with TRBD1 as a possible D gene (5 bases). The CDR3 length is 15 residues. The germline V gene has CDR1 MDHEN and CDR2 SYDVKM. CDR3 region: CASSLSDAVDTVAFF. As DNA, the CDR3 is TGTGCCAGCAGTTTATCCGACGCCGTGGACACTGTAGCTTTCTTT.

CDR3 bases: TGTGCCAGCAGCTACGTGGGTGATTTCTACGAGCAGTACTTC. Translation gives CASSYVGDFYEQYF. V gene TRBV7-2 combines with J gene TRBJ2-7, with D unresolved. The V gene's germline CDR1 is SGHTA and CDR2 FQGNSA. V lost 4 bases to trimming and J lost 3 bases, with 13 bases between them. The CDR3 spans 14 residues.

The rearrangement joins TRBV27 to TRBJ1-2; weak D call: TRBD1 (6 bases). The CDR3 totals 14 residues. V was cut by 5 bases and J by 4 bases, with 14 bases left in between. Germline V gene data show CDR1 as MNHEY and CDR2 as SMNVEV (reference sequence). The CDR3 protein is CASSDQGKGYGYTF. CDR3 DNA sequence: TGTGCCAGCAGTGACCAGGGGAAAGGCTATGGCTACACCTTC.

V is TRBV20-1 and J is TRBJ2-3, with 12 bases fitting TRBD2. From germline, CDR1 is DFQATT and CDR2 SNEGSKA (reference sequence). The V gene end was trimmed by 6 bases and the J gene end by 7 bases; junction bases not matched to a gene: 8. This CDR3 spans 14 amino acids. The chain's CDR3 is CSATTSGGLYTQYF. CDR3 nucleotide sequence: TGCAGTGCAACGACTAGCGGGGGCCTTTATACGCAGTATTTT.

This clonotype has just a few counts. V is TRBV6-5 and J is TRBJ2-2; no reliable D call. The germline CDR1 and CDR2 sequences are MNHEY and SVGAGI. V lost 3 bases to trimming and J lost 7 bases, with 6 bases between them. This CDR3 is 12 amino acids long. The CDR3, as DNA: TGTGCCAGCAGTTATTCGGGCGGGGAGCTGTTTTTT. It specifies CASSYSGGELFF.

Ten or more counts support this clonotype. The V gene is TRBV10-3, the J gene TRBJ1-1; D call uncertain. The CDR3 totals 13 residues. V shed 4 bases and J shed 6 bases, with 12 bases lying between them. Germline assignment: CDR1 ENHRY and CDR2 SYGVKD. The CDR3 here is CAISGEGLAEAFF. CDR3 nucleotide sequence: TGTGCCATCAGTGGCGAAGGGTTGGCTGAAGCTTTCTTT.

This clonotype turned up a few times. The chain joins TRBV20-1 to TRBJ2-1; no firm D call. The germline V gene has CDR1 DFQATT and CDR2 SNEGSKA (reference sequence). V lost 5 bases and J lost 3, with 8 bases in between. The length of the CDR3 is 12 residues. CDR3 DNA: TGCAGTGCTTGGGCCCACTACAATGAGCAGTTCTTC. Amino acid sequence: CSAWAHYNEQFF.